This T cell receptor (beta chain) was sequenced in a study of T cells in Graves' hyperthyroidism and ophthalmopathy. For this clonotype: Antigen: not known.

Amplified regions were TCR beta CDR3 sequences from RNA transcripts. Researchers ran a first-round RT-PCR on the TCR CDR3 using the HTBI primer set. MiXCR, applied by TCRdb to the multiplex PCR reads, yields one record per CDR3 protein. The sample consists of hundreds of thousands of distinct CDR3 sequences, more than 30% of them appearing once. Trimming shortened V by 0 bases and J by 9 bases, and 10 bases separated the two germline ends. The CDR3 covers 13 residues. Germline CDR1 and CDR2: SGDLS and YYNGEE. Study outcomes and limitations: Blood also held most thyroid clonotypes expanded beyond 0.001.

If no ophthalmopathy progression occurred within 18 months, Graves' hyperthyroidism was stable. This receptor was obtained from a man between 18 and 35 years old with Graves' hyperthyroidism. The J gene is TRBJ1-3, the V gene TRBV9, with D hard to call. Material: blood. The CDR3 coding sequence is TGTGCCAGCAGCGTAGACTTGGCGGTCACCATATATTTT. This gives the protein CASSVDLAVTIYF.